Reported below is one T cell receptor beta chain. Its target antigen remains unknown. There are no base qualities to consult, and no much larger clone falls within one base. Patients with a history of autoimmune disease or receiving systemic immunosuppression were excluded from the trial. Peripheral blood for TCR sequencing was collected from all dose cohorts at baseline, on cycle 4 day 1, and on cycle 7 day 1. Samples were obtained from an open-label, multicenter, first-in-human phase I dose-escalation trial of ivuxolimab. The trial enrolled adults with locally advanced or metastatic head and neck squamous cell, hepatocellular, melanoma or renal cell carcinoma. Before TCR sequencing, CD4+ T cells and CD8+ T cells from peripheral blood were sorted into separate populations. These data originate in a study of OX40 agonist ivuxolimab in advanced cancers. In terms of the full investigation: The costimulatory receptor OX40 (CD134) was targeted by ivuxolimab, a fully human IgG2 agonistic monoclonal antibody. Intravenous ivuxolimab was administered to patients every 2 weeks at six dose levels: 0.01, 0.1, 0.3, 1.5, 3 and 10 mg/kg. Of the roughly 51 patients in dose escalation, about 19 had hepatocellular carcinoma, around 15 had melanoma, 9 had renal cell carcinoma and 9 had head and neck cancer. In the dose-escalation cohort, roughly 80% of patients were male, and the mean age was roughly 60 years, with a range of about 23 to 85. Prior anti-PD-1, anti-PD-L1 or anti-CTLA-4 therapy was permitted, and checkpoint inhibitors had been received by 30% to 40% of dose-escalation patients. Partial responses were achieved by three dose-escalation patients, of whom one had hepatocellular carcinoma and two had cutaneous melanoma. Peripheral TCRbeta sequencing aimed to test whether ivuxolimab altered TCR sequence diversity and caused clonal T-cell expansion. The paper reports the monotherapy dose-escalation portion (N ≈ 52 patients) of the phase I ivuxolimab trial. Findings and caveats that apply to the study as a whole: Antigen specificity was not determined for the clonally expanded peripheral T cells. Clonal expansion of both CD4+ and CD8+ blood T cells was observed from baseline to week 6 at doses 0.1 to 3.0 mg/kg. Partial responders in the 0.1-3.0 mg/kg groups had among the lowest normalized peripheral clonal expansion, especially among CD8+ T cells. After ivuxolimab, expanded clones were on average more numerous among CD8+ T cells than among CD4+ T cells. Low levels of normalized T-cell clonal expansion were also seen in some nonresponding patients.

To sequence the TCRbeta CDR3 region, genomic DNA was isolated from the sorted cells. The immunoSEQ Assay was used for sequencing of TCRbeta CDR3 regions. TCRdb stores this immuneACCESS table with in-frame sequences only. Part of the clones is absent; in the studies checked, under half of the shortfall reflects unresolved V genes, and no reason is known for the rest. This sample lists approximately 74,000 clones; about 85% were detected once. The ten largest account for less than 0.65% of the sample. This material consisted of CD4+ or CD8+ T cells sorted from blood, taken in a trial of the OX40 agonist ivuxolimab. This sequence was found in an adult with an advanced solid tumor such as melanoma, head and neck, liver or kidney cancer.

The DNA sequence is given as TGTGCCAGCACCTTACAGCGAAACACTGAAGCTTTCTTT. The encoded protein is CASTLQRNTEAFF. The chain uses TRBV6-5 and TRBJ1-1, with no reliable assignment of the D segment. V loses 7 bases of germline sequence and J loses 2 bases, and the interval between the two ends is 11 bases. The CDR3 spans 13 residues, from the cysteine through the phenylalanine. Kept here is only the CDR3 DNA, which spans 39 bases and is read in frame from base 1. CDR1 MNHEY and CDR2 SVGAGI were looked up in the germline V gene.